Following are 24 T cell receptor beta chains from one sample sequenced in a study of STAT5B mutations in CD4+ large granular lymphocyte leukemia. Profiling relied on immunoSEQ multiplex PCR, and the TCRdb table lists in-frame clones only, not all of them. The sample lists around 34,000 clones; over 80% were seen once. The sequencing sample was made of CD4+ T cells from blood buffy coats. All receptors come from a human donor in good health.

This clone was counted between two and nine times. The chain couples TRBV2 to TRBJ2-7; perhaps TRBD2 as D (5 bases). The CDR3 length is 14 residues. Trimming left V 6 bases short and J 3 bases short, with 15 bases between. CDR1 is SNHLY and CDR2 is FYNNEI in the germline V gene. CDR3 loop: CASSRNPGIYEQYF. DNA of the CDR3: TGTGCCAGCAGCCGTAATCCGGGGATCTACGAGCAGTACTTC.

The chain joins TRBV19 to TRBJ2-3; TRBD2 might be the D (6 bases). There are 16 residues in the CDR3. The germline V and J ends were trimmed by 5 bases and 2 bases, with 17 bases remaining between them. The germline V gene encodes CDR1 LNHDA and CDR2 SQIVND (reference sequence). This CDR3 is CASSSIRDSYTDTQYF. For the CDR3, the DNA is TGTGCCAGTAGTTCGATCCGGGACTCTTACACAGATACGCAGTATTTT.

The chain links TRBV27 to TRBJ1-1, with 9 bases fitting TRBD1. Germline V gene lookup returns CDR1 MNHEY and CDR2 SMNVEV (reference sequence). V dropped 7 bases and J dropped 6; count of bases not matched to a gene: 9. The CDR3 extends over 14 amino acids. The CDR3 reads CASNRGPMDPEAFF. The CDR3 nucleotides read TGTGCCAGCAACAGGGGGCCCATGGATCCTGAAGCTTTCTTT.

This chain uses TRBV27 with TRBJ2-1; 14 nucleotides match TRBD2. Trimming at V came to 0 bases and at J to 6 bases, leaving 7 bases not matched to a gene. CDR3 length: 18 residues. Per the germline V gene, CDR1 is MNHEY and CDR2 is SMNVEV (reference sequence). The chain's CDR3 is CASSLSRLAGGIGNEQFF. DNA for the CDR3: TGTGCCAGCAGTTTATCCCGACTAGCGGGAGGGATCGGCAATGAGCAGTTCTTC.

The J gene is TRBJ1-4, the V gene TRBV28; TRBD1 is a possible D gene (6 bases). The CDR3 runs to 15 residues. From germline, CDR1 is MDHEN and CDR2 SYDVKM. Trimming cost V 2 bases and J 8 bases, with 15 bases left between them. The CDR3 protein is CASSLGGTTREKLFF. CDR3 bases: TGTGCCAGCAGTTTAGGGGGCACTACAAGAGAAAAACTGTTTTTT.

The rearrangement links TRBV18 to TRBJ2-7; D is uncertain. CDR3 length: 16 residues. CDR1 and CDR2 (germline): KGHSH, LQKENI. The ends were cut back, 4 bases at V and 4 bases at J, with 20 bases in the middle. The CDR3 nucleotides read TGTGCCAGCTCACACACCGTACTTGAGGAAACTTACGAGCAGTACTTC. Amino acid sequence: CASSHTVLEETYEQYF.

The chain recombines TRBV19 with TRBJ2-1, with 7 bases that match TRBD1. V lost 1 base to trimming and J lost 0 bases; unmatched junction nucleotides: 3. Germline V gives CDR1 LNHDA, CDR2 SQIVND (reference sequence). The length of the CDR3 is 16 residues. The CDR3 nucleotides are TGTGCCAGTAGTATAGGGTACAGGGGCTCCTACAATGAGCAGTTCTTC. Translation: CASSIGYRGSYNEQFF.

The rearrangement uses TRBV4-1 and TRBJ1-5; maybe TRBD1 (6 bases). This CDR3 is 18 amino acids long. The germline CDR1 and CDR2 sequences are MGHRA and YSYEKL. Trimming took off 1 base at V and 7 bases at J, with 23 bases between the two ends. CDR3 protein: CASSQGRAFGQSQQPQHF. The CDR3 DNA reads TGCGCCAGCAGCCAAGGTAGGGCATTCGGACAGTCCCAACAGCCCCAGCATTTT.

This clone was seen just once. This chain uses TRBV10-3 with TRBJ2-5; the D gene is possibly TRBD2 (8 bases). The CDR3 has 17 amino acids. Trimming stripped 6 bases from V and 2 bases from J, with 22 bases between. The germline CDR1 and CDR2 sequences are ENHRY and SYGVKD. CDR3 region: CAISVEGAGGNQETQYF. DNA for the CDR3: TGTGCCATCAGCGTGGAGGGGGCGGGAGGTAATCAAGAGACCCAGTACTTC.

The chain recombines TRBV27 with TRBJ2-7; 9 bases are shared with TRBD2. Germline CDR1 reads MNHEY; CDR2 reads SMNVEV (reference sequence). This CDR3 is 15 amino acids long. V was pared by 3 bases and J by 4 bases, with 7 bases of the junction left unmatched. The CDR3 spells CASSFLAGAGYEQYF. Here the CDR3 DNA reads TGTGCCAGCAGTTTTTTAGCGGGAGCCGGATACGAGCAGTACTTC.

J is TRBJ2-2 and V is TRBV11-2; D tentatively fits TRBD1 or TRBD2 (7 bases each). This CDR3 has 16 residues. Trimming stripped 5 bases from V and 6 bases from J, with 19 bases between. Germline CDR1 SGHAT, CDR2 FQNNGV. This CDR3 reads CASSRQMAGGAGELFF. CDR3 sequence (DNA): TGTGCCAGCAGCCGACAAATGGCAGGGGGGGCCGGGGAGCTGTTTTTT.

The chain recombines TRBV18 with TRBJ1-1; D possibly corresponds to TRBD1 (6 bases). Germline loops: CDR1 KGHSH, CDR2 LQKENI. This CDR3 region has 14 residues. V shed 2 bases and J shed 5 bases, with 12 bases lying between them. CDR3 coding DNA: TGTGCCAGCTCACCAGCCAGGGGAGGGACTGAAGCTTTCTTT. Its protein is CASSPARGGTEAFF.

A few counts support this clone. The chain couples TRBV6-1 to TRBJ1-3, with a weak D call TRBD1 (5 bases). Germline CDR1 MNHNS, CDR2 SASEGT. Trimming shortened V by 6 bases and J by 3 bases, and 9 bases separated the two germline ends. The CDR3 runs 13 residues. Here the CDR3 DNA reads TGTGCCAGCAGGACAGTTAATGGAAACACCATATATTTT. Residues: CASRTVNGNTIYF.

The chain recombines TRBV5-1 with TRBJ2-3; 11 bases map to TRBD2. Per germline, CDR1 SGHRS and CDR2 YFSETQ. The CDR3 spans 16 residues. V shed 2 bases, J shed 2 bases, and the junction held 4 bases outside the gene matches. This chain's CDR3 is CASSFMTSGNTDTQYF. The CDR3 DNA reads TGCGCCAGCAGCTTTATGACTAGCGGGAACACAGATACGCAGTATTTT.

CDR3 region: CASSRLAGLADTQYF. DNA for the CDR3: TGTGCCAGCAGCCGACTAGCGGGGCTTGCAGATACGCAGTATTTT. V is TRBV11-2 and J is TRBJ2-3; TRBD2 matches at 11 bases. V lost 5 bases to trimming and J lost 4 bases; unmatched junction nucleotides: 5. The germline gives CDR1 SGHAT, CDR2 FQNNGV. The CDR3 loop spans 15 amino acids. Full variable domain (rest looked up from reference TRBV11-2 and TRBJ2-3): EAGVAQSPRYKIIEKRQSVAFWCNPISGHATLYWYQQILGQGPKLLIQFQNNGVVDDSQLPKDRFSAERLKGVDSTLKIQPAKLEDSAVYLCASSRLAGLADTQYFGPGTRLTVL.

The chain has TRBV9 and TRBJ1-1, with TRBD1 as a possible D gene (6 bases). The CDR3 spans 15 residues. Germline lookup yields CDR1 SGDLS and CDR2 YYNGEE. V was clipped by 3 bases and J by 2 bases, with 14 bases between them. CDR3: CASSAGGRDNTEAFF. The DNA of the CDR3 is TGTGCCAGCAGCGCCGGGGGCAGGGATAACACTGAAGCTTTCTTT.

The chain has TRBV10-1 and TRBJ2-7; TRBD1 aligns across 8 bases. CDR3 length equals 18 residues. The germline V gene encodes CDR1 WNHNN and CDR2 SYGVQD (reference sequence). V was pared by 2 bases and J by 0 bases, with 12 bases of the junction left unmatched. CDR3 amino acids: CASSEGTGPWSSSYEQYF. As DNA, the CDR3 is TGCGCCAGCAGTGAGGGGACAGGTCCTTGGAGTAGCTCCTACGAGCAGTACTTC.

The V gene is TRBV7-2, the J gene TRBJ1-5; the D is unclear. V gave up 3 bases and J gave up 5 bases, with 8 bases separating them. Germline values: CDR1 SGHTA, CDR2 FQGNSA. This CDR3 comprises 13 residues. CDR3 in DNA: TGTGCCAGCAGCTTCCACAGTGATCAGCCCCAGCATTTT. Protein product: CASSFHSDQPQHF.

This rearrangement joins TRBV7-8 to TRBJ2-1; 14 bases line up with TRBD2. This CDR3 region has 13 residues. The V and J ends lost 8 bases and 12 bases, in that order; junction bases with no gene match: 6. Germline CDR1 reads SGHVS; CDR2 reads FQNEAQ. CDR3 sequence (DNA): TGTGCCAGCTCGGGACTAGCGGGAGCGGGGCAGTTCTTC. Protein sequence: CASSGLAGAGQFF.

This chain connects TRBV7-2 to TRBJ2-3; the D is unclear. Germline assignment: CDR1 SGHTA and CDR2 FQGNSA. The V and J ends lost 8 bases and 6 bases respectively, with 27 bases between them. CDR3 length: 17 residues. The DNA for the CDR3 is TGTGCCAGCCCCCCAACGGCTGCCCTACGTTCCTCGGATACGCAGTATTTT. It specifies CASPPTAALRSSDTQYF.

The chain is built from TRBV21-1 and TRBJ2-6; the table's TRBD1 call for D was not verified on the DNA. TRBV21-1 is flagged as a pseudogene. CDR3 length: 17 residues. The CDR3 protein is CASRRQGDSSGANVLTF. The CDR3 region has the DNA TGTGCCAGCAGAAGACAGGGGGATAGCTCTGGGGCCAACGTCCTGACTTTC.

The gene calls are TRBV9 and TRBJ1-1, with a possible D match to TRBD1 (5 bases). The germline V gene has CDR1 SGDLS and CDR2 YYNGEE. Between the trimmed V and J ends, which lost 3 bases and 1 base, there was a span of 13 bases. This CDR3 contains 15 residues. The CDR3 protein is CASSATGTGNTEAFF. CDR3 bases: TGTGCCAGCAGCGCAACCGGGACGGGGAACACTGAAGCTTTCTTT.

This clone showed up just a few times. CDR3: CASSYSRGDQPQHF. CDR3 bases: TGTGCCAGCAGTTACTCGAGGGGGGATCAGCCCCAGCATTTT. J is TRBJ1-5 and V is TRBV6-5, with a tentative D call TRBD1 (6 bases). The CDR3 is 14 amino acids. Trimming shortened V by 0 bases and J by 5 bases, and 8 bases separated the two germline ends. CDR1 is MNHEY and CDR2 is SVGAGI in the germline V gene.

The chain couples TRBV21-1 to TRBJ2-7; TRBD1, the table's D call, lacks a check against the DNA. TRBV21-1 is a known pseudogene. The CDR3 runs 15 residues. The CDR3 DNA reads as TGTGCCAGCAGCAAAGTTATGGCAGGCTCCTACGAGCAGTACTTC. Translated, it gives CASSKVMAGSYEQYF.